The rows below give T cell receptor beta chains drawn from one sample of a study of cytomegalovirus exposure and HLA in healthy donors. TCRdb keeps only in-frame clones here, not all; method: immunoSEQ multiplex PCR. This repertoire shows fewer than 110,000 clones, almost 80% found once; its top ten account for 4%. Input material: PBMCs. The receptors come from a man aged 50 to 59 in good health and CMV-seropositive. Each CDR3 is given with its conserved first and last residue. Fields, in order: J gene, V gene, D gene, CDR3 DNA, CDR3 protein. The D gene is left open where the match is weak.

TRBJ2-5	TRBV19	-	TGTGCCAGTAGTAACTTCCAAGAGACCCAGTACTTC	CASSNFQETQYF
TRBJ1-2	TRBV19	-	TGTGCCAGTAGCACCGGACAGCCGTACTATGGCTACACCTTC	CASSTGQPYYGYTF
TRBJ1-4	TRBV19	-	TGTGCCAGTAGTATCCTGGCGGGCATTAATGAAAAACTGTTTTTT	CASSILAGINEKLFF
TRBJ2-2	TRBV6-5	-	TGTGCCAGCATCAAGCCAGGGTCCGGGGAGCTGTTTTTT	CASIKPGSGELFF
TRBJ2-5	TRBV19	-	TGTGCCAGTAGTCCCTCCCAGGGATTTCGGGAGACCCAGTACTTC	CASSPSQGFRETQYF
TRBJ2-7	TRBV28	-	TGTGCCAGCAGTCTGCAGGGGACCCACGAGCAGTACTTC	CASSLQGTHEQYF
TRBJ2-1	TRBV9	TRBD2	TGTGCCAGCAGCGTAGAAGTTAGCGGGAGCCTGGGTGAGCAGTTCTTC	CASSVEVSGSLGEQFF
TRBJ1-2	TRBV6-1	TRBD1	TGTGCCAGCAGTGAAGGATGGACAGGGAAACACTATGGCTACACCTTC	CASSEGWTGKHYGYTF
TRBJ2-3	TRBV28	TRBD2	TGTGCCAGCATCCCGGGGACCCGGCTAGCGGGCACAGATACGCAGTATTTT	CASIPGTRLAGTDTQYF
TRBJ2-1	TRBV27	-	TGTGCCAGCAGTTCGGGGGGACATAGCCTTTACAATGAGCAGTTCTTC	CASSSGGHSLYNEQFF